This TCR beta chain was recorded in a study of cytomegalovirus exposure and HLA in healthy donors. 60 Vbeta and 13 Jbeta primers were used in PCR. Sequenced by immunoSEQ multiplex PCR; TCRdb stores in-frame clones only, minus some. The table shows 35,000 to 55,000 clones, with approximately 78% occurring only once. A single count supports this clone. Germline V gene sequence: CDR1 MRHNA, CDR2 SNTAGT. V lost 3 bases to trimming and J lost 3 bases, with 8 bases between them. The CDR3 sequence is 14 residues long. Sequencing used PBMCs. This sequence was found in a woman aged 25 to 39 in good health and CMV-seronegative. The chain has TRBV6-4 and TRBJ2-2; D gene unclear. The CDR3 DNA sequence: TGTGCCAGCAGTGAAAAACTCGACACCGGGGAGCTGTTTTTT. Protein: CASSEKLDTGELFF.